This T cell receptor beta chain was obtained from a study of tumor T cells in aggressive B-cell lymphoma. Here immunoSEQ multiplex PCR was the method, and the copy in TCRdb shows in-frame clones only, minus some. The sample shows approximately 11,000 clones, approximately 91% of them seen only once. J lost 7 bases, V lost 6 bases, and 8 bases had no gene match. The germline V gene has CDR1 MNHEY and CDR2 SMNVEV (reference sequence). This CDR3 spans 15 amino acids. This sequence joins TRBV27 and TRBJ2-1; 11 nucleotides agree with TRBD2. The clonotype comes from an adult with diffuse large B cell lymphoma. The sample consisted of tumor tissue. CDR3 region: CASSLRASGGNEQFF. In DNA, the CDR3 is TGTGCCAGCAGCTTGCGGGCTAGCGGGGGGAATGAGCAGTTCTTC.